These 5 T cell receptor beta chains came from one sample sequenced in a study of monozygotic twins with inflammatory bowel disease. Using the 5' RACE reads, TCRdb records one entry per CDR3 protein without DNA. The sample has about 380,000 distinct CDR3 sequences, and its top ten clones hold just over 2.5%. The sequenced material came from blood. All receptors come from a human donor with ulcerative colitis or Crohn's disease, or a healthy co-twin of an affected twin (not recorded which).

The CDR3 region is CASFPAGQGSTGELFF. V and J are TRBV28 and TRBJ2-2; TCRdb designates TRBD1, a call that cannot be tested without DNA. CDR1 is MDHEN, CDR2 SYDVKM, per germline. CDR3 length: 16 residues.

The rearrangement uses TRBV7-8 and TRBJ2-1; TCRdb names TRBD1, which stays unverified in the absence of DNA. CDR1 and CDR2 from the germline V gene are SGHVS and FQNEAQ. The CDR3 consists of 14 residues. The CDR3 region is CASSLVGVWGEQFF. The full variable domain, completed using reference TRBV7-8 and TRBJ2-1, is GAGVSQSPRYKVAKRGQDVALRCDPISGHVSLFWYQQALGQGPEFLTYFQNEAQLDKSGLPSDRFFAERPEGSVSTLKIQRTQQEDSAVYLCASSLVGVWGEQFFGPGTRLTVL.

The chain is built from TRBV28 and TRBJ1-6. From germline, CDR1 is MDHEN and CDR2 SYDVKM. The CDR3 is 17 amino acids. CDR3: CASSANRISSYNSPLHF.

The rearrangement links TRBV4-2 to TRBJ2-3; TCRdb lists TRBD2, though no DNA is available to test this call. The germline V gene encodes CDR1 LGHNA and CDR2 YNFKEQ. CDR3 length: 13 residues. CDR3 residues: CASRDYGTDTQYF.

The chain has TRBV12-3 or TRBV12-4 and TRBJ1-4; TCRdb's D gene call, TRBD1, goes unchecked for lack of DNA. This CDR3 has 15 amino acids. The CDR3 spells CASTRRGLGNEKLFF.